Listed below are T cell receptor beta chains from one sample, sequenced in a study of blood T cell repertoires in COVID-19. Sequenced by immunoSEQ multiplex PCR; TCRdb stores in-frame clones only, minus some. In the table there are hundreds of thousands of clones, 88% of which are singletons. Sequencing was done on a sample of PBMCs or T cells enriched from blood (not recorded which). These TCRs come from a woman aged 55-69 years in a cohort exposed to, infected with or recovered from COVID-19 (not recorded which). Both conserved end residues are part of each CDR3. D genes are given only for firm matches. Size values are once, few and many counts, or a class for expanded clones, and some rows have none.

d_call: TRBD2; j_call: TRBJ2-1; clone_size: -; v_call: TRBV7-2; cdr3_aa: CASSASGGSYNEQFF; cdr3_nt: TGTGCCAGCAGCGCTAGCGGCGGCTCCTACAATGAGCAGTTCTTC
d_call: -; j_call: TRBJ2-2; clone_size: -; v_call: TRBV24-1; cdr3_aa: CATSDWDTGSNTGELFF; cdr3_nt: TGTGCCACCAGTGATTGGGATACAGGGTCGAACACCGGGGAGCTGTTTTTT
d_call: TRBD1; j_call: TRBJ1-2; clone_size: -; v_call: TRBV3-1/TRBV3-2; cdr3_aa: CASSQVGQGNYGYTF; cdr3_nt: TGTGCCAGCAGCCAAGTAGGACAGGGGAACTATGGCTACACCTTC
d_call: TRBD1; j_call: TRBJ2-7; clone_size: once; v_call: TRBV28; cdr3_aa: CASKTGGSYEQYF; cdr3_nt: TGTGCCAGCAAGACAGGGGGCTCCTACGAGCAGTACTTC
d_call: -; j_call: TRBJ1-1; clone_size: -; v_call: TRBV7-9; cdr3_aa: CASSLRQDTEAFF; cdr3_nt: TGTGCCAGCAGCTTACGACAGGACACTGAAGCTTTCTTT
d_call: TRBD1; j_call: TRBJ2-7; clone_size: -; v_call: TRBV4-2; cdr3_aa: CASSQDHGQADEQYF; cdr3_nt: TGTGCCAGCAGCCAAGATCACGGACAGGCTGACGAGCAGTACTTC
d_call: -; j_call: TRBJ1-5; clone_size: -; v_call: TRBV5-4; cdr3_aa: CASSLAGEPQPQHF; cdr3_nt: TGTGCCAGCAGCTTGGCCGGGGAACCCCAGCCCCAGCATTTT
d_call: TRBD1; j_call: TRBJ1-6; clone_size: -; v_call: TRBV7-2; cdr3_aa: CASSPAGGTLHF; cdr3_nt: TGTGCCAGCAGTCCGGCAGGGGGGACCCTCCACTTT
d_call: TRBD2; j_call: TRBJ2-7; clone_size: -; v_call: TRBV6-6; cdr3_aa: CASSPSGSGYEQYF; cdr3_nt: TGTGCCAGCAGTCCGAGCGGGAGTGGGTACGAGCAGTACTTC
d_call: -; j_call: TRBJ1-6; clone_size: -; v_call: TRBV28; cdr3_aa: CASTLPGLGGSPLHF; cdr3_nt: TGTGCCAGCACCCTACCGGGACTCGGGGGTTCACCCCTCCACTTT
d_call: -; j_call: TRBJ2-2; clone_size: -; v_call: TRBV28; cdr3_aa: CASSPETGELFF; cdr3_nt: TGTGCCAGCTCCCCAGAAACCGGGGAGCTGTTTTTT
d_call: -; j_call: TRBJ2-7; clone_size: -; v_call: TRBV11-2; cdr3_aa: CASSSGGGLLYEQYF; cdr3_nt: TGTGCCAGCAGCTCTGGAGGGGGCTTGCTCTACGAGCAGTACTTC
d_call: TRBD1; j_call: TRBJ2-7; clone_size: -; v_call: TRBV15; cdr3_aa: CATSRWDRASYEQYF; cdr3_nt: TGTGCCACCAGCAGATGGGACAGGGCCTCCTACGAGCAGTACTTC
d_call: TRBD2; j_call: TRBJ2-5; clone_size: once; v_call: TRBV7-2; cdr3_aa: CASSPGTSGGQETQYF; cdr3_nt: TGTGCCAGCAGCCCCGGGACTAGCGGAGGACAAGAGACCCAGTACTTC
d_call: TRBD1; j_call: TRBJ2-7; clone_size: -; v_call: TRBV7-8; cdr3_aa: CASRPDREGINSYEQYF; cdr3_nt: TGTGCCAGCCGACCCGACAGGGAAGGCATTAACTCCTACGAGCAGTACTTC
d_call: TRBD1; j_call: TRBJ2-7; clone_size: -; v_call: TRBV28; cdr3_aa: CASSLITGAYEQYF; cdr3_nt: TGTGCCAGCAGTTTAATTACAGGGGCCTACGAGCAGTACTTC
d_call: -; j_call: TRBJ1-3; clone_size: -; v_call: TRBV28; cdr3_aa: CASRVRSSPGNTIYF; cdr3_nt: TGTGCCAGCAGGGTGAGGTCGTCACCTGGAAACACCATATATTTT
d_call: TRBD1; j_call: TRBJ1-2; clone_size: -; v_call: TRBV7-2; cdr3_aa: CASSRPTQGGYGYTF; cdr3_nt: TGTGCCAGCAGCCGTCCAACACAGGGGGGATATGGCTACACCTTC
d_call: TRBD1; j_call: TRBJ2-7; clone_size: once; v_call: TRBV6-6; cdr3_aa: CASTTGGGEQYF; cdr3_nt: TGTGCCAGCACTACAGGGGGCGGGGAGCAGTACTTC
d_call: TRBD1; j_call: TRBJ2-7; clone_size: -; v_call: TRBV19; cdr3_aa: CASRDRGQSYEQYF; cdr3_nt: TGTGCCAGTAGGGACAGGGGTCAATCCTACGAGCAGTACTTC
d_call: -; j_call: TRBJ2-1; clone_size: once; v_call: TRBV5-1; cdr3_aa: CASSLGSVTYNEQFF; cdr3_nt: TGCGCCAGCAGCCTAGGGAGTGTAACCTACAATGAGCAGTTCTTC
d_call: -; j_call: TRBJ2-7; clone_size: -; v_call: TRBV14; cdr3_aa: CASSQVGAYEQYF; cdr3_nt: TGTGCCAGCAGCCAAGTGGGAGCCTACGAGCAGTACTTC
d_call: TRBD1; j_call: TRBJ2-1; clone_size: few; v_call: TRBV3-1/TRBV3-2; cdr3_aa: CASSQGDGTGSYNEQFF; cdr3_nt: TGTGCCAGCAGCCAAGGGGATGGGACAGGGTCCTACAATGAGCAGTTCTTC
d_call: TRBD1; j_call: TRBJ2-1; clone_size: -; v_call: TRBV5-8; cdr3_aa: CASSTEGTGGVYNEQFF; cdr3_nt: TGTGCCAGCAGCACTGAAGGGACAGGGGGGGTCTACAATGAGCAGTTCTTC
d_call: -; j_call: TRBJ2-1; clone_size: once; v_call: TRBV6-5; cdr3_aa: CASSYVGSSYNEQFF; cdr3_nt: TGTGCCAGCAGTTACGTTGGGAGCTCCTACAATGAGCAGTTCTTC
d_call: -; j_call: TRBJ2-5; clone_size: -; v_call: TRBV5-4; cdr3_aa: CASSSRTARTQYF; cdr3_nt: TGTGCCAGCAGTTCCCGGACTGCGAGGACCCAGTACTTC
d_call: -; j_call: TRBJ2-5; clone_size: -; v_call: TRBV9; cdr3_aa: CASSVRQGGRETQYF; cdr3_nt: TGTGCCAGCAGCGTAAGGCAGGGAGGTCGAGAGACCCAGTACTTC
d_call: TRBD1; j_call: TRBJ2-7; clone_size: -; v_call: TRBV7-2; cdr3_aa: CASSPRQDRSEQYF; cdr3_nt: TGTGCCAGCAGCCCTCGACAGGACAGGAGTGAGCAGTACTTC
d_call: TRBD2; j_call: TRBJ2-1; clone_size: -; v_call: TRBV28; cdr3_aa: CASSYLSGSSYNEQFF; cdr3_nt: TGTGCCAGCAGTTACCTTAGCGGGAGCTCCTACAATGAGCAGTTCTTC
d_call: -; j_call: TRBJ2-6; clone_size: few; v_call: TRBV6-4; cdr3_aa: CASSQASGANVLTF; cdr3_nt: TGTGCCAGCTCTCAGGCGTCCGGGGCCAACGTCCTGACTTTC
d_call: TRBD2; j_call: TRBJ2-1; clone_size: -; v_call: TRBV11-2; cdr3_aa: CASSWGGSSGSSYNEQFF; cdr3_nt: TGTGCCAGCAGCTGGGGGGGGTCTAGCGGGAGCTCCTACAATGAGCAGTTCTTC
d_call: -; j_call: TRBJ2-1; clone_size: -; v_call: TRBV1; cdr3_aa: CTSSQDLRLSRRRQFF; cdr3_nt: TGCACCAGCAGCCAAGACCTGAGGCTATCAAGAAGGCGGCAGTTCTTC
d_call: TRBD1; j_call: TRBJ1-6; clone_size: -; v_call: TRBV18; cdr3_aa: CASSPGQGVSPLHF; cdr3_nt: TGTGCCAGCTCACCGGGACAGGGAGTTTCACCCCTCCACTTT
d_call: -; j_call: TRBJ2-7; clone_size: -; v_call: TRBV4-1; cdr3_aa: CASSPSGSAYEQYF; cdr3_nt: TGCGCCAGCAGCCCCAGCGGGTCGGCCTACGAGCAGTACTTC
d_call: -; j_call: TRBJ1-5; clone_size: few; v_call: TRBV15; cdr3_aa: CATSRDRGNGQPQHF; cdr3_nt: TGTGCCACCAGCAGAGATAGGGGAAACGGTCAGCCCCAGCATTTT